This TCR beta chain derives from a study of T cell repertoires in cytomegalovirus infection. Study-wide points: There were carriers of CMV plus the relevant HLA, and cumulative public TCR beta family frequency identified them.

On this clonotype itself: Its antigen is unidentified.

Germline lookup yields CDR1 MGHRA and CDR2 YSYEKL. V was cut by 4 bases and J by 6 bases, with 25 bases left in between. The CDR3 runs 18 residues. TCRdb used MiXCR to reprocess the reads, holding one entry per CDR3 protein. The data contain 200,000 to 300,000 distinct CDR3 sequences, around 15% of them seen just once; the ten biggest clones take up 8.8%. This chain uses TRBV4-1 with TRBJ2-1; possibly TRBD1 or TRBD2 for D (5 bases each). The sequenced material came from PBMCs. This receptor was taken from a human donor in good health (CMV status not recorded). Some clones in this sample may be carry-over from other donors' samples. CDR3 region: CASSPTLTGTPRGNEQFF. The CDR3 DNA sequence: TGCGCCAGCAGCCCAACTCTAACCGGGACGCCGCGCGGCAATGAGCAGTTCTTC.